This T cell receptor (beta chain) originates from a study of blood T cell repertoires in COVID-19. Study-wide context: Donors in the United States, Italy and Spain gave samples during acute or convalescent COVID-19. PBMCs, B-cell-depleted T cells, or T cells provided the cDNA or gDNA that made up the material.

Using immunoSEQ multiplex PCR, the repertoire was profiled, and TCRdb retains in-frame clones only, with some absent. Among just over 250,000 clones listed, about 90% were seen once. Germline CDR1 is MGHRA and CDR2 is YSYEKL. The V end was cut by 1 base, the J end by 6 bases, with 19 bases between. This CDR3 is built from 16 residues. Sequenced input: peripheral blood. J is TRBJ2-7 and V is TRBV4-1; no clear D gene. The clonotype originates from a person aged 18-29 years with COVID-19, enrolled during active disease. CDR3 sequence: CASSQAMLQDIPEQYF. CDR3 DNA: TGCGCCAGCAGCCAAGCAATGCTCCAGGATATCCCCGAGCAGTACTTC.